This TCR beta chain was identified in a study of T cell responses to AZD1222 COVID-19 vaccine. General observations from the study: Females made up more of the donors, who were largely white British, and clonal diversity may have come out too low.

CDR3 length: 12 residues. The V end was cut by 6 bases, the J end by 6 bases, with 8 bases between. Germline CDR1 and CDR2: LNHDA and SQIVND (reference sequence). Turning to this clone: Its antigen is currently unknown.

Repertoires were generated with immunoSEQ multiplex PCR, while TCRdb's copy carries only in-frame clones and drops some. Of 200,000 to 300,000 clones listed, more than 85% are singletons. The receptor was derived from an adult in good health. The material sequenced was peripheral blood, taken on day 0 of AZD1222 vaccination. This chain joins TRBV19 and TRBJ2-2; no reliable D call. This CDR3 is CASSFLAGELFF. The CDR3 DNA is TGTGCCAGTAGCTTCCTGGCCGGGGAGCTGTTTTTT.